This T cell receptor beta chain is from a study of post-analysis software for immune sequencing data. V lost 8 bases, J lost 4 bases, and 12 bases lay in between. Germline V gene lookup returns CDR1 MNHNY and CDR2 SVGAGI (reference sequence). The CDR3 is 13 residues long. General study points: Higher frequency in patients than in controls was seen for roughly five TRBV segments, with TRBV5-6, TRBV5-1 and TRBV20-1 among them. The authors found that F measure strongly co-clustered same-batch samples.

Built from TCR beta cDNA, the libraries had unique molecular identifiers in them. In TCRdb, the PCR reads were re-called with MiXCR into one record per CDR3 protein. Altogether 400,000 to 500,000 distinct CDR3 sequences are present, roughly 38% being singletons, with the ten largest covering about 8%. For this clonotype: Its target is not known.

The specimen was blood. The gene calls are TRBV6-6 and TRBJ1-5; perhaps TRBD1 as D (6 bases). This sequence was found in a girl aged 2 to 9 with multiple sclerosis. CDR3 amino acids: CASGTGWNQPQHF. CDR3 in DNA: TGTGCCAGCGGAACAGGGTGGAATCAGCCCCAGCATTTT.